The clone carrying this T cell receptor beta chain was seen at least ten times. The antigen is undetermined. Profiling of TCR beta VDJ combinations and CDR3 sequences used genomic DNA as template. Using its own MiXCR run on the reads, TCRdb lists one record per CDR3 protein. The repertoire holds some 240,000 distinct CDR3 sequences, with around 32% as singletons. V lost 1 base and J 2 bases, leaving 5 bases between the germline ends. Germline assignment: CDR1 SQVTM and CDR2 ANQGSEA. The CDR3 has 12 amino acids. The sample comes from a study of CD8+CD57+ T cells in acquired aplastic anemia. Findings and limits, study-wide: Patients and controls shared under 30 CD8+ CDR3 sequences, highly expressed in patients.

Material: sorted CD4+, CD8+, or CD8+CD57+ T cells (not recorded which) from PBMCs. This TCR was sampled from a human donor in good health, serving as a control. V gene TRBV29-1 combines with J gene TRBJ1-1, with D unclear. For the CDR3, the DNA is TGCAGCGTTGAAGGTCAAAACACTGAAGCTTTCTTT. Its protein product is CSVEGQNTEAFF.